Shown below are 26 T cell receptor beta chains from a single sample sequenced in a study of cytomegalovirus exposure and HLA in healthy donors. The PCR made use of 60 Vbeta and 13 Jbeta primers. Profiling relied on immunoSEQ multiplex PCR, and the TCRdb table lists in-frame clones only, not all of them. The sample records about 170,000 clones, about 85% being singletons. The specimen was PBMCs. These receptors all come from a man aged 30 to 45 in good health and CMV-seropositive.

This rearrangement joins TRBV7-6 to TRBJ1-4; tentatively, D is TRBD1 (6 bases). Trimming stripped 1 base from V and 3 bases from J, with 12 bases between. There are 16 residues in the CDR3. The germline gives CDR1 SGHVS, CDR2 FNYEAQ. CDR3 amino acids: CASSLEMGHPNEKLFF. The CDR3 DNA follows: TGTGCCAGCAGCTTAGAGATGGGACATCCTAATGAAAAACTGTTTTTT. Drawing the rest from reference TRBV7-6 and TRBJ1-4, the complete variable domain is GAGVSQSPRYKVTKRGQDVALRCDPISGHVSLYWYRQALGQGPEFLTYFNYEAQQDKSGLPNDRFSAERPEGSISTLTIQRTEQRDSAMYRCASSLEMGHPNEKLFFGSGTQLSVL.

The chain joins TRBV7-3 to TRBJ2-1; 10 nucleotides agree with TRBD2. The germline CDR1 and CDR2 sequences are SGHTA and FQGTGA. V was pared by 5 bases and J by 4 bases, with 5 bases of the junction left unmatched. The CDR3 runs to 15 residues. Here the CDR3 DNA reads TGTGCCAGCAGCCCTACTAGCGGGGAATACAATGAGCAGTTCTTC. Protein product: CASSPTSGEYNEQFF.

The rearrangement uses TRBV29-1 and TRBJ2-5; TRBD1 matches at 12 bases. The DNA end lines up better with TRBJ2-7; the J call may be wrong. The CDR3 contains 16 residues. The germline gives CDR1 SQVTM, CDR2 ANQGSEA. The CDR3 DNA follows: TGCAGCGTTGAGCTTAGTCCCGGGACAGGGGGCGACGAGCAGTACTTC. Its translation: CSVELSPGTGGDEQYF.

J is TRBJ1-2 and V is TRBV6-5; D unclear. This CDR3 is built from 11 residues. Trimming removed 6 bases at V and 6 bases at J, with 8 bases between. Germline V gene lookup returns CDR1 MNHEY and CDR2 SVGAGI. The CDR3 loop reads CASRQYNGYTF. DNA of the CDR3: TGTGCCAGCAGACAGTATAATGGCTACACCTTC.

This sequence joins TRBV5-1 and TRBJ1-6, with TRBD1 identical over 8 bases. Germline values: CDR1 SGHRS, CDR2 YFSETQ. V trimming: 0 bases; J trimming: 8 bases; junction bases outside the gene matches: 7. There are 16 residues in the CDR3. This CDR3 is CASSLGVSGGDSPLHF. The CDR3 coding sequence is TGCGCCAGCAGCTTGGGGGTGTCAGGGGGCGATTCACCCCTCCACTTT.

The CDR3 is CASSSSGSSGANVLTF. CDR3 sequence (DNA): TGTGCCAGTAGTTCCTCCGGTAGCTCTGGGGCCAACGTCCTGACTTTC. This chain links TRBV19 with TRBJ2-6; D unresolved. Deletions cut 5 bases from V and 0 bases from J, with 11 bases between. CDR3 size: 16 residues. Germline loops: CDR1 LNHDA, CDR2 SQIVND (reference sequence).

Here the CDR3 DNA reads TGCGCCAGCAGCCAAGAGTTTTATCGGGAGGGCCCCAATGAGCAGTTCTTC. It codes for CASSQEFYREGPNEQFF. V is TRBV4-3 and J is TRBJ2-1; 8 bases are a match to TRBD2. V lost 0 bases, J lost 6 bases, and 10 bases stayed unmatched. The CDR3 sequence is 17 residues long. The V gene's germline CDR1 is LGHNA and CDR2 YSLEER.

The V gene is TRBV5-4, the J gene TRBJ2-5; 7 bases agree with TRBD1. The CDR3 contains 14 residues. Per the germline V gene, CDR1 is SGHNT and CDR2 is YYREEE (reference sequence). J was trimmed by 3 bases and V by 2 bases; bases with no gene match: 4. CDR3 sequence (DNA): TGTGCCAGCAGCTTCGACAGGGTTGAAGAGACCCAGTACTTC. Encoded protein: CASSFDRVEETQYF. Using reference TRBV5-4 and TRBJ2-5 for the parts outside the CDR3, the full variable domain is ETGVTQSPTHLIKTRGQQVTLRCSSQSGHNTVSWYQQALGQGPQFIFQYYREEENGRGNFPPRFSGLQFPNYSSELNVNALELDDSALYLCASSFDRVEETQYFGPGTRLLVL.

The V gene is TRBV6-1, the J gene TRBJ2-3, with TRBD1 matching 11 bases. The CDR3 spans 15 residues. V was pared by 6 bases and J by 4 bases, with 6 bases of the junction left unmatched. Germline values: CDR1 MNHNS, CDR2 SASEGT. In DNA, the CDR3 is TGTGCCAGCAGAGAGGACAGGGGGCATCCAGATACGCAGTATTTT. This sequence encodes CASREDRGHPDTQYF.

This sequence joins TRBV6-1 and TRBJ1-5; D is unresolved. CDR3 length: 12 amino acids. Germline V CDR1 and CDR2: MNHNS, SASEGT. Between the trimmed V and J ends, which lost 3 bases and 7 bases, there was a span of 7 bases. The chain's CDR3 is CASSELQQPQHF. The CDR3 nucleotides are TGTGCCAGCAGTGAGTTACAGCAGCCCCAGCATTTT.

This clone is a singleton in its sample. This rearrangement joins TRBV15 to TRBJ2-6; no clear D. V dropped 0 bases and J dropped 0 bases, with 6 bases sitting between them. Germline lookup yields CDR1 LNHNV and CDR2 YYDKDF (reference sequence). The CDR3 sequence is 16 residues long. The CDR3 protein is CATSRDPGSGANVLTF. The CDR3 DNA follows: TGTGCCACCAGCAGAGATCCGGGCTCTGGGGCCAACGTCCTGACTTTC.

The chain has TRBV18 and TRBJ2-1; no clear D gene. Trimming shortened V by 7 bases and J by 0 bases, and 7 bases separated the two germline ends. This CDR3 spans 13 amino acids. Germline assignment: CDR1 KGHSH and CDR2 LQKENI. CDR3 in DNA: TGTGCCAGCTACCCGAGCTCCTACAATGAGCAGTTCTTC. It is translated as CASYPSSYNEQFF.

The gene calls are TRBV9 and TRBJ2-5, with 8 bases fitting TRBD2. J was trimmed by 5 bases and V by 4 bases; bases with no gene match: 7. CDR3 length equals 14 residues. CDR1 is SGDLS, CDR2 YYNGEE, per germline. The CDR3 DNA sequence: TGTGCCAGCAGCCCAGGGACTAGAGTGGAGACCCAGTACTTC. Translation: CASSPGTRVETQYF.

V and J are TRBV7-2 and TRBJ2-1; 8 bases match TRBD1. This CDR3 is 17 amino acids long. Germline V CDR1 and CDR2: SGHTA, FQGNSA. The J segment lost 2 bases and the V segment lost 4 bases, leaving 10 bases of the junction unmatched. The CDR3 loop reads CASSYPVSGQAYNEQFF. CDR3 nucleotide sequence: TGTGCCAGCAGCTACCCCGTCTCGGGACAGGCCTACAATGAGCAGTTCTTC. The full variable domain, rest sourced from reference TRBV7-2 and TRBJ2-1, is GAGVSQSPSNKVTEKGKDVELRCDPISGHTALYWYRQSLGQGLEFLIYFQGNSAPDKSGLPSDRFSAERTGGSVSTLTIQRTQQEDSAVYLCASSYPVSGQAYNEQFFGPGTRLTVL.

The V call is TRBV5-4, the J call TRBJ2-5; 11 bases map to TRBD1. The CDR3 is 15 amino acids. J lost 7 bases, V lost 4 bases, and 9 bases had no gene match. Germline V CDR1 and CDR2: SGHNT, YYREEE (reference sequence). Here the CDR3 DNA reads TGTGCCAGCAGCCCCCGGACAGGGGGCTTGGGGACCCAGTACTTC. Translated: CASSPRTGGLGTQYF.

The chain couples TRBV5-4 to TRBJ1-2; TRBD1 agrees at 8 bases. The CDR3 covers 15 residues. Germline assignment: CDR1 SGHNT and CDR2 YYREEE (reference sequence). V trimming: 3 bases; J trimming: 5 bases; junction bases outside the gene matches: 9. The CDR3 nucleotides are TGTGCCAGCAGCTCCCTTCTGGACAGGGTGTATGGCTACACCTTC. Its protein is CASSSLLDRVYGYTF.

This chain uses TRBV11-2 with TRBJ1-1, with no clear D. This CDR3 contains 14 residues. Trimming cost V 3 bases and J 4 bases, with 12 bases left between them. CDR1 SGHAT and CDR2 FQNNGV come from the germline V gene. The CDR3, as DNA: TGTGCCAGCAGCTTTGGTCCGGAGGCCACTGAAGCTTTCTTT. Translation: CASSFGPEATEAFF.

This clone was recorded once. At one end, the junction sequence differs from germline, possibly due to a read error. This chain joins TRBV2 and TRBJ2-1; TRBD2 agrees at 14 bases. This CDR3 contains 16 residues. The V gene's germline CDR1 is SNHLY and CDR2 FYNNEI. CDR3 sequence: CASSRAGTSGRWGIVF. CDR3 nucleotides: TGTGCCAGCAGTAGGGCCGGGACTAGCGGGAGATGGGGTATAGTCTTC.

The V gene is TRBV14, the J gene TRBJ2-3, with a possible D match to TRBD2 (6 bases). Per the germline V gene, CDR1 is SGHDN and CDR2 is FVKESK. The CDR3 is 14 amino acids. Trimming cost V 2 bases and J 12 bases, with 18 bases left between them. In DNA, the CDR3 is TGTGCCAGCAGCCAAACGGGAGCCGGGGGACTCCAGTATTTT. This translates into CASSQTGAGGLQYF. The complete variable domain, with remaining parts taken from reference TRBV14 and TRBJ2-3, reads EAGVTQFPSHSVIEKGQTVTLRCDPISGHDNLYWYRRVMGKEIKFLLHFVKESKQDESGMPNNRFLAERTGGTYSTLKVQPAELEDSGVYFCASSQTGAGGLQYFGPGTRLTVL.

The chain links TRBV9 to TRBJ2-1, with 7 bases lining up with TRBD1. The CDR3 contains 17 residues. Unmatched junction bases numbered 16, after V lost 4 bases and J lost 6 bases. Looked up from germline, CDR1 is SGDLS and CDR2 is YYNGEE. In nucleotides, the CDR3 is TGTGCCAGCAGCATCCTCTCCGGGACAGCTCGAGGCAATGAGCAGTTCTTC. It translates to CASSILSGTARGNEQFF.

This chain connects TRBV14 to TRBJ2-1; 7 bases fit TRBD2. CDR1 and CDR2 from the germline V gene are SGHDN and FVKESK. The CDR3 is 15 residues long. V lost 3 bases, J lost 7 bases, and 9 bases stayed unmatched. The CDR3 loop reads CASSHSGLRRNEQFF. The CDR3 DNA sequence: TGTGCCAGCAGCCACTCGGGACTACGTCGAAATGAGCAGTTCTTC.

The chain employs TRBV20-1 and TRBJ2-5; D may be TRBD1 (5 bases). V shed 4 bases and J shed 5 bases, with 8 bases lying between them. CDR3 size: 11 residues. Germline V gene sequence: CDR1 DFQATT, CDR2 SNEGSKA (reference sequence). The CDR3 here is CSAKQVETQYF. The CDR3 region has the DNA TGCAGTGCTAAACAGGTGGAGACCCAGTACTTC.

The chain uses TRBV6-5 and TRBJ2-3; no firm D call. The CDR3 runs to 13 residues. Per the germline V gene, CDR1 is MNHEY and CDR2 is SVGAGI. Trimming removed 2 bases at V and 2 bases at J, with 5 bases between. The chain's CDR3 is CASSYGHTDTQYF. The CDR3, as DNA: TGTGCCAGCAGTTACGGGCACACAGATACGCAGTATTTT.

The V and J genes are TRBV19 and TRBJ2-2, with 8 bases that match TRBD1. V shed 5 bases, J shed 0 bases, and the junction held 2 bases outside the gene matches. The CDR3 sequence is 15 residues long. In germline, CDR1 is LNHDA, CDR2 SQIVND (reference sequence). The CDR3 coding sequence is TGTGCCAGTAGTCCGGGACAGGCGAACACCGGGGAGCTGTTTTTT. Translation gives CASSPGQANTGELFF.

In regard to this clone: A read error may produce the germline difference seen at one junction end. The V call is TRBV7-9, the J call TRBJ2-6, with D possibly TRBD2 on 5 matching bases. The CDR3 loop spans 15 amino acids. The germline V gene encodes CDR1 SEHNR and CDR2 FQNEAQ (reference sequence). CDR3: CSSSFKGEGANVLTF. The CDR3 DNA is TGTTCCAGCAGTTTTAAGGGAGAGGGGGCCAACGTCCTGACTTTC.

V gene TRBV5-1 combines with J gene TRBJ2-2; TRBD1 matches 7 bases. The CDR3 has 15 amino acids. The germline V gene encodes CDR1 SGHRS and CDR2 YFSETQ. The V segment lost 7 bases and the J segment 2 bases; nucleotides outside the gene matches: 8. CDR3 in DNA: TGCGCCAGCGCGACCGGGACAGAAAACACCGGGGAGCTGTTTTTT. Its protein is CASATGTENTGELFF.